This paragraph reports one TCR beta chain. These data come from a study of PD-L1 blockade in urothelial cancer. Turning to the study itself: Analyses were performed on blood at 3 weeks after treatment start (the second dose) and at 6 weeks.

Profiled with immunoSEQ multiplex PCR; TCRdb holds only in-frame clones, not every one. The sample shows 50,000 or so clones, approximately 83% of them seen only once. The origin of this receptor is a man aged 55 to 69 with urothelial cancer. Sequenced material: PBMCs, taken around atezolizumab (anti-PD-L1) treatment.

In DNA, the CDR3 is TGTGCCAGCAGCTTCAGACTAGCGGGAGCCAAAAACATTCAGTACTTC. Protein sequence: CASSFRLAGAKNIQYF. The chain links TRBV7-3 to TRBJ2-4; 10 nucleotides agree with TRBD2. The germline V gene has CDR1 SGHTA and CDR2 FQGTGA. V shed 3 bases and J 0 bases; nucleotides not matched to a gene: 2. This CDR3 comprises 16 residues. The full variable domain, with the rest looked up from reference TRBV7-3 and TRBJ2-4, is GAGVSQTPSNKVTEKGKYVELRCDPISGHTALYWYRQSLGQGPEFLIYFQGTGAADDSGLPNDRFFAVRPEGSVSTLKIQRTERGDSAVYLCASSFRLAGAKNIQYFGAGTRLSVL.